This T cell receptor beta chain was sequenced in a study of blood T cell repertoires in COVID-19. About the study: Whether acute or convalescent, the COVID-19 samples came from the United States, Italy and Spain. The cDNA or gDNA used as material had been derived from T cells, B-cell-depleted T cells, or PBMCs.

Seattle's enrolled individuals joined amid active infection and were then monitored longitudinally. Trimming removed 2 bases at V and 3 bases at J, with 7 bases between. The CDR3 runs 13 residues. Germline CDR1 and CDR2: SGHAT and FQDESV (reference sequence). As originally analysed: From reference gene primer amplification, estimates of nucleated cell counts were derived. Data came from immunoSEQ multiplex PCR; TCRdb stores just in-frame clones and leaves some out. V and J calls and clone size are copied from that table; D and trimming were computed from the DNA. Altogether hundreds of thousands of clones are present, around 81% being singletons, with the ten largest covering 6% to 8%.

This receptor was obtained from a woman older than 75 with COVID-19, enrolled during active disease. The rearrangement links TRBV11-1 to TRBJ1-2; no definite D call. The sequenced material came from peripheral blood. CDR3 protein: CASSLNIDYGYTF. The CDR3 DNA is TGTGCCAGCAGCTTAAATATAGACTATGGCTACACCTTC.